What follows are 20 T cell receptor beta chains derived from one specimen sequenced in a study of neurological immune-mediated disorders. MiXCR, applied by TCRdb to the 5' RACE reads, yields one record per CDR3 protein. The table has tens of thousands of distinct CDR3 sequences, 10% to 13% seen once. The specimen sequenced was PBMCs. The receptor set was obtained from a woman aged 30 to 39 with HTLV-1-associated myelopathy (HAM/TSP).

This clonotype has at least ten counts. The V gene is TRBV7-2, the J gene TRBJ1-1; 8 positions agree with TRBD1. Germline loops: CDR1 SGHTA, CDR2 FQGNSA. CDR3 length equals 14 residues. Germline trimming cut 5 bases from V and 0 bases from J; bases unmatched to any gene: 2. The CDR3, as DNA: TGTGCCAGCAGCCTGGGACAGGTGAACACTGAAGCTTTCTTT. Protein: CASSLGQVNTEAFF.

This clonotype was seen ten or more times. The CDR3 DNA reads TGCAGTGCTAGAGATATACTTACGGGGACAGCCTCCTACGAGCAGTACTTC. Residues: CSARDILTGTASYEQYF. The chain employs TRBV20-1 and TRBJ2-7; 7 positions agree with TRBD1. The germline gives CDR1 DFQATT, CDR2 SNEGSKA (reference sequence). With 0 bases clipped from V and 0 bases from J, the junction kept 11 bases outside the gene matches. CDR3 length equals 17 residues.

This clonotype was counted many times. The chain combines TRBV29-1 with TRBJ1-1, with D perhaps TRBD1 (5 bases). CDR3 length: 12 residues. Germline CDR1 SQVTM, CDR2 ANQGSEA. The V end was cut by 6 bases, the J end by 4 bases, with 12 bases between. This chain's CDR3 is CSVGGWGTEAFF. In DNA form, the CDR3 reads TGCAGCGTGGGGGGTTGGGGCACTGAAGCTTTCTTT.

This clonotype was recorded at least ten times. V is TRBV18 and J is TRBJ2-3; 7 bases align to TRBD1. This CDR3 is built from 15 residues. In germline, CDR1 is KGHSH, CDR2 LQKENI. V trimming: 1 base; J trimming: 7 bases; junction bases outside the gene matches: 8. In nucleotides, the CDR3 is TGTGCCAGCTCACCACGTAGCGAGGGGGCTAATACGCAGTATTTT. This gives the protein CASSPRSEGANTQYF.

This clonotype came up many times. CDR3 protein: CSVEFVGDSDEKLFF. CDR3 nucleotides: TGCAGCGTTGAATTTGTGGGGGATTCGGATGAAAAACTGTTTTTT. The chain is built from TRBV29-1 and TRBJ1-4, with D tentatively TRBD1 (5 bases). The length of the CDR3 is 15 residues. Germline V gene lookup returns CDR1 SQVTM and CDR2 ANQGSEA. Trimming cost V 2 bases and J 6 bases, with 16 bases left between them. Full variable domain (rest looked up from reference TRBV29-1 and TRBJ1-4): SAVISQKPSRDICQRGTSLTIQCQVDSQVTMMFWYRQQPGQSLTLIATANQGSEATYESGFVIDKFPISRPNLTFSTLTVSNMSPEDSSIYLCSVEFVGDSDEKLFFGSGTQLSVL.

This clonotype was seen many times. V and J are TRBV20-1 and TRBJ2-2, with 11 bases matching TRBD2. The CDR3 spans 16 residues. Germline V gives CDR1 DFQATT, CDR2 SNEGSKA (reference sequence). V shed 5 bases, J shed 1 base, and the junction held 6 bases outside the gene matches. The CDR3 reads CSARTSGGLNTGELFF. In nucleotides, the CDR3 is TGCAGTGCTCGCACTAGCGGGGGCCTGAACACCGGGGAGCTGTTTTTT.

This clonotype was seen ten or more times. The genes are TRBV7-2 and TRBJ2-1; no clear D gene. The CDR3 contains 17 residues. Trimming removed 5 bases at V and 0 bases at J, with 17 bases between. Germline CDR1 reads SGHTA; CDR2 reads FQGNSA. The CDR3 sequence: CASSPLVRRSSYNEQFF. The CDR3 DNA sequence: TGTGCCAGCAGCCCCCTCGTGAGGAGAAGCTCCTACAATGAGCAGTTCTTC. Drawing the rest from reference TRBV7-2 and TRBJ2-1, the complete variable domain is GAGVSQSPSNKVTEKGKDVELRCDPISGHTALYWYRQSLGQGLEFLIYFQGNSAPDKSGLPSDRFSAERTGGSVSTLTIQRTQQEDSAVYLCASSPLVRRSSYNEQFFGPGTRLTVL.

In this sample, this clonotype turned up many times. The chain has TRBV18 and TRBJ1-5; D call uncertain. The V gene lost 4 bases and the J gene lost 4 bases, with 8 bases spanning the gap. Germline CDR1 reads KGHSH; CDR2 reads LQKENI. The CDR3 consists of 13 residues. Here the CDR3 DNA reads TGTGCCAGCTCACTCGCAGAAAATCAGCCCCAGCATTTT. It codes for CASSLAENQPQHF.

The CDR3 region has the DNA TGTGCCAGCAGTCGAGACAGGGTTGAAGGTGAGCAGTTCTTC. Protein sequence: CASSRDRVEGEQFF. This chain joins TRBV6-6 and TRBJ2-1; 7 bases line up with TRBD1. The CDR3 totals 14 residues. Trimming took 5 bases from V and 9 from J; bases not matched to a gene: 10. Germline CDR1 and CDR2: MNHNY and SVGAGI (reference sequence).

This clonotype was recorded at least ten times. V gene TRBV5-1 combines with J gene TRBJ1-4; 10 nucleotides align to TRBD1. V trimming: 0 bases; J trimming: 7 bases; junction bases outside the gene matches: 9. The CDR3 covers 17 residues. Germline V gene sequence: CDR1 SGHRS, CDR2 YFSETQ. CDR3 bases: TGCGCCAGCAGCTTGGCGTCGTTCCGGACAGGGGGTGAAAAACTGTTTTTT. It yields the protein CASSLASFRTGGEKLFF.

This clonotype was seen repeatedly, ten times or more. The rearrangement uses TRBV6-5 and TRBJ1-2, with D possibly matching TRBD1 (5 bases). The CDR3 contains 14 residues. V gave up 2 bases and J gave up 5 bases, with 12 bases separating them. The V gene's germline CDR1 is MNHEY and CDR2 SVGAGI. As DNA, the CDR3 is TGTGCCAGCAGTTACACGGGGGAAGGGTATGGCTACACCTTC. It translates to CASSYTGEGYGYTF.

Ten or more counts support this clonotype. The V gene is TRBV15, the J gene TRBJ1-3; TRBD1 might be the D (5 bases). CDR1 and CDR2 (germline): LNHNV, YYDKDF (reference sequence). There are 17 residues in the CDR3. V lost 0 bases, J lost 0 bases, and 12 bases lay in between. The CDR3 DNA follows: TGTGCCACCAGCAGAGAATGGGGCCGTGACTCTGGAAACACCATATATTTT. This encodes CATSREWGRDSGNTIYF. Full variable domain (missing parts from reference TRBV15 and TRBJ1-3): DAMVIQNPRYQVTQFGKPVTLSCSQTLNHNVMYWYQQKSSQAPKLLFHYYDKDFNNEADTPDNFQSRRPNTSFCFLDIRSPGLGDTAMYLCATSREWGRDSGNTIYFGEGSWLTVV.

This clonotype was seen repeatedly, ten times or more. The chain couples TRBV7-9 to TRBJ2-1, with TRBD1 matching over 7 bases. J lost 3 bases, V lost 5 bases, and 4 bases had no gene match. The CDR3 runs to 14 residues. CDR1 is SEHNR and CDR2 is FQNEAQ in the germline V gene (reference sequence). The DNA of the CDR3 is TGTGCCAGCAGCGACGGGACAGTCTACAATGAGCAGTTCTTC. This encodes CASSDGTVYNEQFF.

This clonotype was recorded at least ten times. The chain uses TRBV2 and TRBJ2-4; 8 nucleotides match TRBD1. The V segment lost 6 bases and the J segment 0 bases; nucleotides outside the gene matches: 4. Germline CDR1 is SNHLY and CDR2 is FYNNEI. The CDR3 totals 15 residues. Written as DNA, the CDR3 is TGTGCCAGCAGCGACAGGGGAATAGCCAAAAACATTCAGTACTTC. This encodes CASSDRGIAKNIQYF.

There are many counts of this clonotype. The chain carries TRBV5-1 and TRBJ2-3; 7 nucleotides match TRBD1. The germline V gene encodes CDR1 SGHRS and CDR2 YFSETQ. V lost 1 base, J lost 1 base, and 6 bases stayed unmatched. The CDR3 contains 16 residues. CDR3 amino acids: CASSLTRQGGTDTQYF. The CDR3 DNA is TGCGCCAGCAGCTTGACTCGGCAGGGGGGCACAGATACGCAGTATTTT. Full variable domain (missing parts from reference TRBV5-1 and TRBJ2-3): KAGVTQTPRYLIKTRGQQVTLSCSPISGHRSVSWYQQTPGQGLQFLFEYFSETQRNKGNFPGRFSGRQFSNSRSEMNVSTLELGDSALYLCASSLTRQGGTDTQYFGPGTRLTVL.

This clonotype was observed at least ten times. The V gene is TRBV9, the J gene TRBJ2-5; D may match TRBD1 or TRBD2 (5 bases each). Trimming pared 4 bases from V and 2 bases from J, leaving 9 bases between. Germline CDR1 and CDR2: SGDLS and YYNGEE. The length of the CDR3 is 13 residues. The DNA for the CDR3 is TGTGCCAGCAGCACGGGACCGCAAGAGACCCAGTACTTC. It yields the protein CASSTGPQETQYF.

This clonotype was seen at least ten times. The chain joins TRBV5-1 to TRBJ2-3, with 8 bases lining up with TRBD1. The germline gives CDR1 SGHRS, CDR2 YFSETQ. This CDR3 has 13 residues. V was clipped by 3 bases and J by 11 bases; unmatched bases: 8. CDR3 DNA sequence: TGCGCCAGCAGCTGGATGGGACAGGACGTGCAGTATTTT. It is translated as CASSWMGQDVQYF.

This clonotype has at least ten counts. The rearrangement joins TRBV30 to TRBJ2-7, with unresolved D. V lost 0 bases and J 3 bases, leaving 12 bases between the germline ends. This CDR3 spans 14 amino acids. Germline CDR1 is GTSNPN and CDR2 is SVGIG (reference sequence). The CDR3, as DNA: TGTGCCTGGAGTGTAAGGGAAACACTCTACGAGCAGTACTTC. The encoded protein is CAWSVRETLYEQYF.

This clonotype was seen ten or more times. V gene TRBV5-5 combines with J gene TRBJ2-6; 9 positions agree with TRBD1. From germline, CDR1 is SGHKS and CDR2 YYEKEE (reference sequence). This CDR3 contains 16 residues. With 3 bases clipped from V and 4 bases from J, the junction kept 5 bases outside the gene matches. CDR3 nucleotide sequence: TGTGCCAGCAGCTCGGGGGACAGGGCCGGGGCCAACGTCCTGACTTTC. This encodes CASSSGDRAGANVLTF.

This clonotype showed up many times. The V gene is TRBV5-1, the J gene TRBJ2-1; 7 bases are shared with TRBD1. After removal of 3 bases from V and 2 bases from J, the junction contained 5 bases not matched to a gene. This CDR3 spans 15 amino acids. Germline values: CDR1 SGHRS, CDR2 YFSETQ. CDR3 nucleotides: TGCGCCAGCAGCTCGCTGACAGGGCCCTACAATGAGCAGTTCTTC. This gives the protein CASSSLTGPYNEQFF.